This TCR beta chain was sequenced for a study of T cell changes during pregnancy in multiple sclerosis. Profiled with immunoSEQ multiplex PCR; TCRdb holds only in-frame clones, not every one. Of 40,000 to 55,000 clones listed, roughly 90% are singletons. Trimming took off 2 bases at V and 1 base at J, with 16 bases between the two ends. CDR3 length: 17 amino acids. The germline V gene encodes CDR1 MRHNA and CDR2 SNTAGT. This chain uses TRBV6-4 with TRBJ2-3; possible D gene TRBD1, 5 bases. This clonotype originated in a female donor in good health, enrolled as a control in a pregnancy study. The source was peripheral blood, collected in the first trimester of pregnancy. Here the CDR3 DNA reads TGTGCCAGCAGTGACCCGGAACTGGGGCGCGGCACAGATACGCAGTATTTT. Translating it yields CASSDPELGRGTDTQYF.